This T cell receptor beta chain was sequenced for a study of tumor-infiltrating lymphocytes in primary liver carcinoma. Turning to the study itself: Primary liver carcinomas in the patients were surgically resected. Tumors were stage T1-T3 N0M0, roughly 4 to 11 cm across.

This clonotype has at least ten counts. Germline DNA was extracted alongside blood RNA, which was obtained from unsorted whole blood. Roughly 3.9 milliliters of peripheral blood were drawn preoperatively. V dropped 0 bases and J dropped 3; count of bases not matched to a gene: 4. CDR1 is LGHNA, CDR2 YSLEER, per germline. The CDR3 contains 15 residues. With a constant-region primer, TCR beta cDNA was made from 400 to 550 ng of total RNA. Slightly modified ARM-PCR, run as three nested multiplex PCR rounds, produced the TCR beta libraries. TRBV1-TRBV30 forward and Cbeta reverse primers drove the first two approximately 10-cycle rounds. TCRdb reprocessed the multiplex PCR reads with MiXCR, giving one entry per CDR3 protein. The top ten clones hold approximately 15% of a sample with hundreds of thousands of distinct CDR3 sequences, around three fifths of them seen once.

The rearrangement joins TRBV4-3 to TRBJ2-7; 8 nucleotides align to TRBD2. The sequencing sample was made of peripheral blood. This clonotype was obtained from a woman aged 30 to 39 with primary liver carcinoma and hepatitis B virus infection. The CDR3 protein is CASSQEQRGIYEQYF. DNA for the CDR3: TGCGCCAGCAGCCAAGAACAGCGGGGGATCTACGAGCAGTACTTC.